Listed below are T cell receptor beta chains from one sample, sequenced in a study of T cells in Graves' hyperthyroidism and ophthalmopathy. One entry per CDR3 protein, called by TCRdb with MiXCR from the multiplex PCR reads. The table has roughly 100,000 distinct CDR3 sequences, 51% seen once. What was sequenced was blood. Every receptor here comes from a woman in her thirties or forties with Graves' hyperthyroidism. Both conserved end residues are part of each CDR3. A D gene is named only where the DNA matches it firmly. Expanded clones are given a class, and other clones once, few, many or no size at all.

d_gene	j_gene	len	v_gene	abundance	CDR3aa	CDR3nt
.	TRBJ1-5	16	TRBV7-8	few	CASTKRTVRGYQPQHF	TGTGCCAGCACTAAACGGACAGTGCGCGGGTATCAGCCCCAGCATTTT
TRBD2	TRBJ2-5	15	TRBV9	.	CASTRGGAVSGTQYF	TGTGCCAGCACCCGGGGGGGAGCGGTGTCGGGGACCCAGTACTTC
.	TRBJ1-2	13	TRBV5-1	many	CASSLNREMGYTF	TGCGCCAGCAGCTTGAACAGGGAGATGGGCTACACCTTC
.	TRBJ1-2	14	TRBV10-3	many	CAISEPGQYYGYTF	TGTGCCATCAGTGAACCCGGACAGTACTATGGCTACACCTTC
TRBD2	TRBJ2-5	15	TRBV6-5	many	CASKGAGGPGETQYF	TGTGCCAGCAAAGGGGCGGGAGGGCCGGGTGAGACCCAGTACTTC
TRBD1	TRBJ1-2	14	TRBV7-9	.	CASSQGQGDYGYTF	TGTGCCAGCAGCCAAGGACAGGGCGACTATGGCTACACCTTC
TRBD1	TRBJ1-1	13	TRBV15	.	CATSRDGDRVAFF	TGTGCCACCAGCAGAGATGGGGACAGGGTGGCTTTCTTT
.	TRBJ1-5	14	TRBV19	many	CASSIPGGLQPQHF	TGTGCCAGTAGTATTCCCGGGGGGCTTCAGCCCCAGCATTTT
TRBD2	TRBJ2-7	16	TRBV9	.	CASSPAAGGPVWEQYF	TGTGCCAGCAGCCCGGCCGCGGGAGGGCCAGTTTGGGAGCAGTACTTC
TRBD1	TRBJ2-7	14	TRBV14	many	CASSLTGDPYEQYF	TGTGCCAGCAGCCTCACAGGGGACCCCTACGAGCAGTACTTC
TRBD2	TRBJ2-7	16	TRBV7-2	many	CASSFGLAATTYEQYF	TGTGCCAGCAGCTTTGGACTAGCGGCTACCACCTACGAGCAGTACTTC
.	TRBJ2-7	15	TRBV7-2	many	CASSQEGGQPYEQYF	TGTGCCAGCAGCCAAGAGGGGGGACAGCCCTACGAGCAGTACTTC
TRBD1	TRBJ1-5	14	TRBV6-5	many	CASQGRGGRQPQHF	TGTGCCAGCCAGGGCAGGGGGGGACGGCAGCCCCAGCATTTT
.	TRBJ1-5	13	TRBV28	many	CASSLVGYQPQHF	TGTGCCAGCAGTTTAGTGGGTTATCAGCCCCAGCATTTT
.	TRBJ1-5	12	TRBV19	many	CASSWQNQPQHF	TGTGCCAGTAGTTGGCAGAATCAGCCCCAGCATTTT
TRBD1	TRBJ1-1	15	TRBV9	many	CASSTQGGPNTEAFF	TGTGCCAGCAGCACCCAGGGGGGACCGAACACTGAAGCTTTCTTT
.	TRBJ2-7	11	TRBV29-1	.	CSSIPPYEQYF	TGCAGCAGCATCCCTCCCTACGAGCAGTACTTC
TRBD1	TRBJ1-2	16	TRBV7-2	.	CASSLRDSRPYHGYTF	TGTGCCAGCTCACTCCGGGACAGCCGGCCGTACCATGGCTACACCTTC
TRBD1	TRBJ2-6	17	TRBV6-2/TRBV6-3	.	CASSGQGIRSGANVLTF	TGTGCCAGCAGCGGACAGGGAATACGCTCTGGGGCCAACGTCCTGACTTTC
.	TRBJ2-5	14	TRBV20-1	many	CSAHRDQGLETQYF	TGCAGTGCTCACCGGGACCAAGGATTAGAGACCCAGTACTTC
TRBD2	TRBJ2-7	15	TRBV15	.	CATSPPTSGSGEQYF	TGTGCCACCAGCCCGCCGACTAGCGGGAGTGGCGAGCAGTACTTC
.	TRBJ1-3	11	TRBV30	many	CAWASGNTIYF	TGTGCCTGGGCCTCTGGAAACACCATATATTTT
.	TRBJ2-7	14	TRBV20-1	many	CSARDISGTYEQYF	TGCAGTGCTAGAGATATTTCGGGTACCTACGAGCAGTACTTC